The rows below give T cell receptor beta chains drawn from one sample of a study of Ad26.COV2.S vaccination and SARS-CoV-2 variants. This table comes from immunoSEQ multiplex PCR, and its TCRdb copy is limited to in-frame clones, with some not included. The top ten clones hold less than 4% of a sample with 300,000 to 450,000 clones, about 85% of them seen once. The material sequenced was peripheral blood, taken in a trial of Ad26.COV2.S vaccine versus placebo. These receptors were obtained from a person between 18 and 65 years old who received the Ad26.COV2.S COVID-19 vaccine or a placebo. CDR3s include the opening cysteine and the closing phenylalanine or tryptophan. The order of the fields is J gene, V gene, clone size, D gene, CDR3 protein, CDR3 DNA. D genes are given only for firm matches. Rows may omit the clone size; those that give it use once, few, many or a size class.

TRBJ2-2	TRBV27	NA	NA	CASSLAGTGELFF	TGTGCCAGCAGTTTAGCGGGTACGGGGGAGCTGTTTTTT
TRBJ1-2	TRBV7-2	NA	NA	CASSGTSTSYGYTF	TGTGCCAGTAGCGGAACAAGCACGTCCTATGGCTACACCTTC
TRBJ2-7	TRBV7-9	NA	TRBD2	CASSSIISGELEQYF	TGTGCCAGCAGCTCCATCATTAGCGGGGAACTCGAGCAGTACTTC
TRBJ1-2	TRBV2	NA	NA	CASSVSTNYGYTF	TGTGCCAGCAGTGTCAGTACTAACTATGGCTACACCTTC
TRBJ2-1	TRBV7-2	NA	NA	CASSSGPRLQFF	TGTGCCAGCAGCTCGGGACCCCGACTGCAGTTCTTC
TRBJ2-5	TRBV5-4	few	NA	CASSFRGSYQETQYF	TGTGCCAGCAGCTTTAGGGGGTCCTACCAAGAGACCCAGTACTTC
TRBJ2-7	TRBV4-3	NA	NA	CASSQDLRPDHGEQYF	TGCGCCAGCAGCCAAGATTTGAGGCCCGATCATGGCGAGCAGTACTTC
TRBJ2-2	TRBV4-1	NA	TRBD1	CASSHPGQKTGELFF	TGCGCCAGCAGCCACCCGGGACAGAAGACCGGGGAGCTGTTTTTT
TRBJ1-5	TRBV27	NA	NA	CASSPQPEIQPQHF	TGTGCCAGCAGTCCACAGCCCGAAATTCAGCCCCAGCATTTT
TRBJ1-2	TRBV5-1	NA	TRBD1	CASSFGTGTGGYTF	TGCGCCAGCAGCTTTGGGACAGGGACGGGTGGCTACACCTTC
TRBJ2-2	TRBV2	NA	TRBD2	CASSEALSGTPGELFF	TGTGCCAGCAGTGAAGCGCTCAGCGGGACCCCCGGGGAGCTGTTTTTT
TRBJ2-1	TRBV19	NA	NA	CASSMLAQLRDYNEQFF	TGTGCCAGTAGTATGTTGGCACAACTCAGGGATTACAATGAGCAGTTCTTC
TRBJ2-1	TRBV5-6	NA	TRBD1	CASSLQGADNEQFF	TGTGCCAGCAGCTTGCAGGGGGCTGACAATGAGCAGTTCTTC
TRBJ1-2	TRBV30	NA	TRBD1	CAWRGQGAHNYGYTF	TGTGCCTGGAGGGGACAGGGGGCGCACAACTATGGCTACACCTTC
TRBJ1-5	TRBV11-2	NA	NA	CASSLDSNQPQHF	TGTGCCAGCAGCTTAGATAGCAATCAGCCCCAGCATTTT
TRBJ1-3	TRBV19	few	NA	CASSIQSSGNTIYF	TGTGCCAGTAGTATACAGAGCTCTGGAAACACCATATATTTT
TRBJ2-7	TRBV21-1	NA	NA	CASSPGTGVYEQYF	TGTGCCAGCAGCCCCGGGACAGGGGTGTACGAGCAGTACTTC
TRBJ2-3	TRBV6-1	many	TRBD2	CASSDLAGGKDTQYF	TGTGCCAGCAGTGATCTAGCGGGGGGGAAAGATACGCAGTATTTT
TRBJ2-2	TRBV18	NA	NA	CASSLQKNTGELFF	TGTGCCAGCTCACTGCAGAAAAACACCGGGGAGCTGTTTTTT
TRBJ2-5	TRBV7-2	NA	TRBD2	CASTRLAYIRETQYF	TGTGCCAGCACCCGACTAGCATATATTAGAGAGACCCAGTACTTC
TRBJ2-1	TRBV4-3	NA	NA	CASSQDRFYNEQFF	TGCGCCAGCAGCCAAGACAGGTTTTACAATGAGCAGTTCTTC
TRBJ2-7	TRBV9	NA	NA	CASSAFSGTAYEQYF	TGTGCCAGCAGCGCCTTTTCGGGTACGGCCTACGAGCAGTACTTC
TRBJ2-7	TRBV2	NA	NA	CASSELAVTYEQYF	TGTGCCAGCAGTGAACTAGCTGTAACCTACGAGCAGTACTTC
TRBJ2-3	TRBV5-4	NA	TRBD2	CASSFSGTTDTQYF	TGTGCCAGCAGCTTCAGCGGGACCACAGATACGCAGTATTTT
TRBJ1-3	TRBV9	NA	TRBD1	CASSVAGGGGIPGNTIYF	TGTGCCAGCAGCGTAGCAGGGGGCGGTGGAATCCCTGGAAACACCATATATTTT